Sequencing of this TCR beta chain was carried out in a study of OX40 agonist ivuxolimab in advanced cancers. TCRdb's copy holds only in-frame clones and misses some; the assay was immunoSEQ multiplex PCR. The table has about 80,000 clones, more than 80% seen once. Overall study results and limits: Partial responders at 0.1-3.0 mg/kg showed near-lowest clonal expansion.

Of note for this clone: Its antigen is as yet unknown.

The V end lost 8 bases, the J end lost 1 base, and 16 bases lay between the germline ends. This CDR3 comprises 15 residues. Germline V gene data show CDR1 as SGHAT and CDR2 as FQNNGV. V usage is TRBV11-2 and J usage is TRBJ2-3, with D possibly being TRBD2 (5 bases). Material: CD4+ or CD8+ T cells sorted from blood, obtained in a trial of the OX40 agonist ivuxolimab. The source is an adult with an advanced solid tumor such as melanoma, head and neck, liver or kidney cancer. The CDR3 DNA reads as TGTGCCAGCGCCTTACCGGGGTTGGGCACAGATACGCAGTATTTT. It yields the protein CASALPGLGTDTQYF.